Reported below is one T cell receptor (beta chain). This sample is drawn from a study of blood T cell repertoires in COVID-19. Study in general: Italy, Spain and the United States were the sources of the convalescent and acute COVID-19 samples. The analysed material was cDNA or gDNA that came from T cells, B-cell-depleted T cells, or PBMCs.

Authors' data handling: Researchers report that nucleated cell counts were estimated from reference gene primer amplification. Generated by immunoSEQ multiplex PCR, the TCRdb table keeps only in-frame clones and is missing some. V and J calls and clone size are as listed in that table; D and trimming were resolved from the DNA. The sample contains approximately 270,000 clones, approximately 90% of which appear only once. Sample: peripheral blood. This receptor was identified in a man aged 18 to 35 with active or convalescent COVID-19.

CDR3 coding DNA: TGCGCCAGCAGTGAGCAGCGTCACTATGGCTACACCTTC. The encoded protein is CASSEQRHYGYTF. The chain is built from TRBV10-1 and TRBJ1-2, with D hard to call. Trimming pared 2 bases from V and 3 bases from J, leaving 7 bases between. The CDR3 runs to 13 residues. Germline V CDR1 and CDR2: WNHNN, SYGVQD (reference sequence).